A single sample gave rise to the 9 T cell receptor beta chains below, sequenced in a study of blood T cell repertoires in COVID-19. TCRdb's table, derived via immunoSEQ multiplex PCR, lists solely in-frame clones and lacks some. The sample consists of about 330,000 clones, about 85% of them appearing once. Sequencing input: PBMCs or T cells enriched from blood (not recorded which). These TCRs come from a young woman who had recovered from COVID-19.

The chain couples TRBV5-1 to TRBJ2-7; D perhaps matches TRBD1 (6 bases). The CDR3 length is 14 residues. The germline gives CDR1 SGHRS, CDR2 YFSETQ. V gave up 2 bases and J gave up 2 bases, with 11 bases separating them. The CDR3 spells CASSFRDIAYEQYF. The DNA for the CDR3 is TGCGCCAGCAGCTTCCGGGACATCGCCTACGAGCAGTACTTC. Full variable domain (outside the CDR3, taken from reference TRBV5-1 and TRBJ2-7): KAGVTQTPRYLIKTRGQQVTLSCSPISGHRSVSWYQQTPGQGLQFLFEYFSETQRNKGNFPGRFSGRQFSNSRSEMNVSTLELGDSALYLCASSFRDIAYEQYFGPGTRLTVT.

The chain has TRBV5-5 and TRBJ2-6; the D is unclear. This CDR3 region has 15 residues. Trimming left V 6 bases short and J 0 bases short, with 10 bases between. Germline V gene lookup returns CDR1 SGHKS and CDR2 YYEKEE (reference sequence). CDR3 in DNA: TGTGCCAGCACTAGTTCCGGCTCTGGGGCCAACGTCCTGACTTTC. Translation gives CASTSSGSGANVLTF.

The gene calls are TRBV27 and TRBJ1-5, with D hard to call. This CDR3 comprises 13 residues. Germline V lookup: CDR1 MNHEY, CDR2 SMNVEV (reference sequence). V lost 3 bases and J 6 bases, leaving 9 bases between the germline ends. CDR3 sequence: CASSLAFSQPQHF. CDR3 DNA sequence: TGTGCCAGCAGTTTGGCATTTTCTCAGCCCCAGCATTTT.

The chain couples TRBV15 to TRBJ1-4, with D hard to call. The V gene lost 3 bases and the J gene lost 1 base, with 6 bases spanning the gap. CDR1 is LNHNV and CDR2 is YYDKDF in the germline V gene (reference sequence). The CDR3 length is 14 residues. CDR3 region: CATSSGITNEKLFF. DNA of the CDR3: TGTGCCACCAGCAGCGGGATAACTAATGAAAAACTGTTTTTT.

This clone was counted a single time. The chain links TRBV2 to TRBJ2-2; the D is unclear. There are 14 residues in the CDR3. Germline values: CDR1 SNHLY, CDR2 FYNNEI. Trimming removed 4 bases from V and 5 bases from J, with 11 bases in between. The CDR3 DNA sequence: TGTGCCAGCAGTGTTGATAGTACGACCGGGGAGCTGTTTTTT. As protein: CASSVDSTTGELFF.

The chain recombines TRBV19 with TRBJ2-4; 10 bases fit TRBD2. The CDR3 spans 18 residues. Germline lookup yields CDR1 LNHDA and CDR2 SQIVND (reference sequence). The junction had 9 bases not matched to a gene; V was cut back by 4 bases and J by 0 bases. The CDR3 nucleotides read TGTGCCAGTAGTAGTGAGCGGGGGGGCCCCTTAGCCAAAAACATTCAGTACTTC. It is translated as CASSSERGGPLAKNIQYF.

The chain uses TRBV30 and TRBJ1-4; D remains unclear. V was pared by 2 bases and J by 7 bases, with 11 bases between. From germline, CDR1 is GTSNPN and CDR2 SVGIG (reference sequence). There are 13 residues in the CDR3. The CDR3 loop is CAWSSLPREKLFF. The CDR3 coding sequence is TGTGCCTGGAGTTCACTTCCACGTGAAAAACTGTTTTTT.

This chain joins TRBV13 and TRBJ1-3; perhaps TRBD1 as D (5 bases). Per the germline V gene, CDR1 is PRHDT and CDR2 is FYEKMQ (reference sequence). Trimming took 2 bases from V and 4 from J, leaving 12 bases between them. The CDR3 is 15 residues long. Here the CDR3 reads CASSLRQGLGNTIYF. The CDR3 DNA is TGTGCCAGCAGCTTAAGGCAGGGATTAGGAAACACCATATATTTT.

The V gene is TRBV12-5, the J gene TRBJ1-1; D might be TRBD1 (5 bases). V shed 6 bases and J shed 10 bases, with 15 bases lying between them. This CDR3 comprises 12 residues. Germline V gene lookup returns CDR1 LGHNT and CDR2 FRNRAP. CDR3 nucleotide sequence: TGTGCTAGTGGAAACACAAGACAGAGAGCTTTCTTT. Its translation is CASGNTRQRAFF.